These 19 T cell receptor beta chains came from one sample sequenced in a study of T cells in Graves' hyperthyroidism and ophthalmopathy (dated by TCRdb to between 2018 and 2020). Library preparation employed multiplex PCR. The run used an Illumina HiSeq 2000. TCR beta CDR3 regions were amplified from RNA transcripts. The TCR CDR3 was subjected to a first round of RT-PCR using the HTBI primer set and the Qiagen OneStep RT-PCR kit. The public reads were run again by TCRdb, first through fastp at Q25 and then through MiXCR, and only productive beta chains were kept. Rows with a matching CDR3 protein are joined into one entry that keeps the most common DNA and genes. The sample table holds a few hundred thousand distinct CDR3 sequences, of which about half were seen once. The leading ten clones occupy 15% to 20% of the sample. Specimen: peripheral blood or thyroid tissue (not recorded which). All receptors come from an adult woman with Graves' disease, either hyperthyroidism or ophthalmopathy (not recorded which).

This clonotype was detected ten times or more. The rearrangement uses TRBV2 and TRBJ2-5; D remains ambiguous. V was shortened by 10 bases and J by 7 bases, with 16 bases between the two germline ends. The CDR3 extends over 12 amino acids. Germline-derived CDR1 and CDR2 are SNHLY and FYNNEI. The CDR3, as DNA: TGTGCCACGTCCCAGGCCTCGCGGACCCAGTACTTC. Amino acid sequence: CATSQASRTQYF.

This clonotype was observed a handful of times. This chain links TRBV27 with TRBJ2-7; maybe TRBD1 (6 bases). The CDR3 extends over 14 amino acids. Trimming left V 4 bases short and J 0 bases short, with 10 bases between. CDR1 is MNHEY, CDR2 SMNVEV, per germline (reference sequence). The CDR3 sequence is CASSSETGSYEQYF. The CDR3 DNA is TGTGCCAGCAGTTCCGAGACAGGCTCCTACGAGCAGTACTTC.

The genes are TRBV7-6 and TRBJ2-7, with D tentatively TRBD1 (6 bases). Trimming took off 1 base at V and 5 bases at J, with 15 bases between the two ends. CDR3 size: 15 residues. In germline, CDR1 is SGHVS, CDR2 FNYEAQ. The CDR3 sequence is CASSLEQGIFDEQYF. CDR3 nucleotide sequence: TGTGCCAGCAGCTTAGAGCAGGGGATATTCGACGAGCAGTACTTC.

V usage is TRBV4-1 and J usage is TRBJ1-5; 7 bases agree with TRBD1. Germline V gives CDR1 MGHRA, CDR2 YSYEKL. J lost 3 bases, V lost 1 base, and 6 bases had no gene match. The length of the CDR3 is 16 residues. The CDR3: CASSQVTGQFNQPQHF. The CDR3 DNA is TGCGCCAGCAGCCAAGTAACGGGACAGTTCAATCAGCCCCAGCATTTT.

The chain combines TRBV29-1 with TRBJ2-7; 12 bases are shared with TRBD2. V lost 6 bases and J lost 6; bases outside the gene matches: 3. The CDR3 contains 12 residues. Germline CDR1 SQVTM, CDR2 ANQGSEA. CDR3 bases: TGCAGCGTAGGACTAGCGGGAATCGAGCAGTACTTC. It codes for CSVGLAGIEQYF.

This clonotype was recorded a few times. The chain joins TRBV28 to TRBJ1-2, with TRBD1 matching over 7 bases. V dropped 7 bases and J dropped 7; count of bases not matched to a gene: 15. Germline CDR1 MDHEN, CDR2 SYDVKM. This CDR3 is 15 amino acids long. In nucleotides, the CDR3 is TGTGCCAGCACCCCACGGACAGGCGTTTATGGTGGCTACACCTTC. Translated: CASTPRTGVYGGYTF.

This clonotype appeared a few times. The chain employs TRBV28 and TRBJ2-7, with TRBD1 identical over 9 bases. CDR1 and CDR2 from the germline V gene are MDHEN and SYDVKM. The ends lost 3 bases at V and 3 bases at J; junction bases unmatched: 6. This CDR3 region has 15 residues. For the CDR3, the DNA is TGTGCCAGCAGTTTGCGGACAGGGGCCATCTACGAGCAGTACTTC. It translates to CASSLRTGAIYEQYF.

This clonotype was observed a few times. The chain is built from TRBV10-3 and TRBJ2-1, with 8 bases that match TRBD1. The CDR3 is made up of 13 amino acids. Germline V gives CDR1 ENHRY, CDR2 SYGVKD. V lost 10 bases, J lost 4 bases, and 6 bases stayed unmatched. DNA of the CDR3: TGTGCCACCCAGGGGGCGGTTTACAATGAGCAGTTCTTC. It codes for CATQGAVYNEQFF.

The V and J genes are TRBV2 and TRBJ2-5, with D unclear. Looked up from germline, CDR1 is SNHLY and CDR2 is FYNNEI. The CDR3 totals 13 residues. V dropped 11 bases and J dropped 2 bases, with 15 bases sitting between them. CDR3 DNA sequence: TGTGCCCTACCCTATACTGGGCAAGAGACCCAGTACTTC. Translating gives CALPYTGQETQYF.

The chain combines TRBV7-3 with TRBJ1-5, with D possibly matching TRBD1 (5 bases). Germline CDR1 reads SGHTA; CDR2 reads FQGTGA. V was clipped by 6 bases and J by 1 base, with 10 bases between them. CDR3 length equals 14 residues. This CDR3 is CASRNGDSNQPQHF. CDR3 DNA: TGTGCCAGCAGGAACGGGGACAGCAATCAGCCCCAGCATTTT.

On this clonotype itself: Mismatch with germline at one junction end may stem from a read error. This sequence joins TRBV18 and TRBJ2-2; D may be TRBD2 (6 bases). Per germline, CDR1 KGHSH and CDR2 LQKENI. This CDR3 spans 13 amino acids. CDR3 coding DNA: TGTGCCAGCTCACGCGGGAACCCCGGGGAGCTGTTTTTT. This gives the protein CASSRGNPGELFF.

This clonotype was seen ten or more times. The rearrangement uses TRBV5-8 and TRBJ2-7; 10 bases line up with TRBD2. Trimming removed 0 bases from V and 3 bases from J; junction bases left unmatched: 3. Germline loops: CDR1 SGHTS, CDR2 YDEGEE. This CDR3 comprises 15 residues. CDR3 sequence: CASSLAGTSVYEQYF. The CDR3 DNA reads as TGTGCCAGCAGCTTGGCAGGGACTAGCGTCTACGAGCAGTACTTC.

This clonotype was counted only a few times. This chain joins TRBV10-3 and TRBJ1-5; TRBD1 agrees at 8 bases. Germline assignment: CDR1 ENHRY and CDR2 SYGVKD. The CDR3 length is 14 residues. V gave up 6 bases and J gave up 5 bases; unmatched junction bases: 6. CDR3 protein: CAIRKGQGDQPQHF. In DNA, the CDR3 is TGTGCCATCAGGAAAGGACAGGGAGATCAGCCCCAGCATTTT.

The V call is TRBV7-9, the J call TRBJ1-2, with 7 bases aligning to TRBD1. From germline, CDR1 is SEHNR and CDR2 FQNEAQ (reference sequence). This CDR3 is 15 amino acids long. With 1 base clipped from V and 1 base from J, the junction kept 3 bases outside the gene matches. CDR3 residues: CASSLGDSFNYGYTF. DNA of the CDR3: TGTGCCAGCAGCTTAGGGGACAGTTTTAACTATGGCTACACCTTC.

This clonotype has a count of ten or more. The CDR3 nucleotides are TGTGCCAGCAGCTTAGGACTAGCGGGGACTTACAATGAGCAGTTCTTC. This codes for CASSLGLAGTYNEQFF. The gene calls are TRBV13 and TRBJ2-1, with 10 bases fitting TRBD2. Germline V gene data show CDR1 as PRHDT and CDR2 as FYEKMQ (reference sequence). The V gene end was trimmed by 0 bases and the J gene end by 4 bases; junction bases not matched to a gene: 3. The CDR3 has 16 residues.

This clonotype was detected many times. This rearrangement joins TRBV12-3 or TRBV12-4 to TRBJ1-5; D is ambiguous. Trimming took off 3 bases at V and 5 bases at J, with 17 bases between the two ends. CDR3 length equals 16 residues. The CDR3 sequence is CASSFQWQASDQPQHF. The CDR3 DNA sequence: TGTGCCAGCAGTTTTCAATGGCAGGCCAGCGATCAGCCCCAGCATTTT.

This clonotype was counted a few times. The chain carries TRBV29-1 and TRBJ1-5; D uncertain. The germline CDR1 and CDR2 sequences are SQVTM and ANQGSEA. The germline V and J ends were trimmed by 4 bases and 6 bases, with 10 bases remaining between them. The CDR3 is 12 amino acids. CDR3 residues: CSVVEGSQPQHF. CDR3 DNA sequence: TGCAGCGTTGTTGAAGGTAGTCAGCCCCAGCATTTT.

The gene calls are TRBV7-1 and TRBJ1-1, with 7 bases lining up with TRBD1. TRBV7-1 is reported as an ORF; its role is uncertain. CDR3 length: 15 amino acids. V lost 3 bases and J lost 4; bases outside the gene matches: 8. CDR3 sequence reads: CASSSRGTPLTEAFF. For the CDR3, the DNA is TGTGCCAGCAGCTCCAGGGGGACTCCCCTCACTGAAGCTTTCTTT.

The CDR3 DNA follows: TGTGCCAGCAGCTCCTTGATGGGCGGCGGCTACACCTTC. It translates to CASSSLMGGGYTF. V gene TRBV7-2 combines with J gene TRBJ1-2, with D hard to call. Germline values: CDR1 SGHTA, CDR2 FQGNSA. The CDR3 has 13 residues. The germline V and J ends were trimmed by 4 bases and 8 bases, with 14 bases remaining between them.